The clone carrying this T cell receptor (beta chain) was counted between two and nine times. The antigen is unknown. Trimming took 7 bases from V and 3 from J, leaving 12 bases between them. Germline V CDR1 and CDR2: MNHEY, SVGAGI. The CDR3 is made up of 14 amino acids. The library protocol tagged each TCR cDNA with a unique molecular identifier. TCRdb independently ran MiXCR on the 5' RACE reads; one entry per CDR3 protein. The sample carries around 63,000 distinct CDR3 sequences, 7.5% to 8.5% recorded once. The sample is drawn from a study of spatial heterogeneity in lung cancer. The wider study: Raw-read counts averaged over ten per unique TCR and UMI combination.

Points from the study as a whole: The appearance of ubiquitous expanded tumor TCRs in blood was greater at resection than follow-up.

Time point defined: sample taken at primary tumor resection. Unsorted whole RNA from tumor, nontumor lung or frozen PBMC underwent sequencing. The cohort: 65 to 80 early-stage, untreated non-small cell lung cancer patients. This receptor was obtained from a female donor with early-stage non-small cell lung cancer. The chain recombines TRBV6-5 with TRBJ2-2; either TRBD1 or TRBD2 may fit D (5 bases each). Source: PBMCs, taken at surgery. The CDR3 bases are TGTGCCAGCACCGGGGCCGTTCACACCGGGGAGCTGTTTTTT. It codes for CASTGAVHTGELFF.